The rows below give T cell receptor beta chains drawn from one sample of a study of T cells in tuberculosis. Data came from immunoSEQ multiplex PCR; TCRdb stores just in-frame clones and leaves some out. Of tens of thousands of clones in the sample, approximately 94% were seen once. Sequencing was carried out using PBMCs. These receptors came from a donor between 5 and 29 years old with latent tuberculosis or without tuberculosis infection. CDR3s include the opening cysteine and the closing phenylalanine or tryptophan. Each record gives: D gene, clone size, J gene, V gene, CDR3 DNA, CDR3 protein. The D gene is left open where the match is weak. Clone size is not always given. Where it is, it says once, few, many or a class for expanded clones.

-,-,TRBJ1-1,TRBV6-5,TGTGCCAGCAGCGGTAACACTGAAGCTTTCTTT,CASSGNTEAFF
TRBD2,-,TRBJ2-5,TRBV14,TGTGCCAGCAGCCAAGTATTAGCGGGAGCTTTAGAGACCCAGTACTTC,CASSQVLAGALETQYF
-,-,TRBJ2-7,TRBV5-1,TGCGCCAGCAGCTTGGTGCCAGATACCTACGAGCAGTACTTC,CASSLVPDTYEQYF
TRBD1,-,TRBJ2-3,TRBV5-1,TGCGCCAGCAGCTTGGCAGGGGGCGGCGCAGATACGCAGTATTTT,CASSLAGGGADTQYF
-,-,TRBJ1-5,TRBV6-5,TGTGCCAGCAGTTACAGAGGGAGCAATCAGCCCCAGCATTTT,CASSYRGSNQPQHF
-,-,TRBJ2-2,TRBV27,TGTGCCAGCAAGGATGGACACTGGACCGGGGAGCTGTTTTTT,CASKDGHWTGELFF
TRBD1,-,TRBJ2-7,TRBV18,TGTGCCAGCTCACCTGACAGGGGGGCCTACGAGCAGTACTTC,CASSPDRGAYEQYF
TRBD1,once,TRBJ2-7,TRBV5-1,TGCGCCAGCAGCGGGGACAGATCCTACGAGCAGTACTTC,CASSGDRSYEQYF
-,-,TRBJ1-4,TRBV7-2,TGTGCCAGCAGCTTAGGCGTCGCCATAGGGGGTGAAAAACTGTTTTTT,CASSLGVAIGGEKLFF
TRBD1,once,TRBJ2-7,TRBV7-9,TGTGCCAGCAGCTCACAGGGGTACTCCTACGAGCAGTACTTC,CASSSQGYSYEQYF
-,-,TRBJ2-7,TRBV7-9,TGTGCCAGCAGCATGACAGACTACGAGCAGTACTTC,CASSMTDYEQYF
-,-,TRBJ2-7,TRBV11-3,TGTGCCAGCAGCTCTGGAGACAGTTGGCCCTACGAGCAGTACTTC,CASSSGDSWPYEQYF
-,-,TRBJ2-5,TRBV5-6,TGTGCCAGCAGCTTGGGTCCCCAGGGGGAGACCCAGTACTTC,CASSLGPQGETQYF
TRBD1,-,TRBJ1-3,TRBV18,TGTGCCAGCTCACAACGGACAGGGCTTGTTTCTGGAAACACCATATATTTT,CASSQRTGLVSGNTIYF
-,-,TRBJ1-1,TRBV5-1,TGCGCCAGCAGTGATCCGGGGAGAGGGACTGAAGCTTTCTTT,CASSDPGRGTEAFF
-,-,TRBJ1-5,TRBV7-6,TGTGCCAGCAGCGAAACTCCCTCTAGCAATCAGCCCCAGCATTTT,CASSETPSSNQPQHF
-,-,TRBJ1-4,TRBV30,TGTGCCTGGAGGGCCAATGAAAAACTGTTTTTT,CAWRANEKLFF
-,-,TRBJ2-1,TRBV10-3,TGTGCCATCAGGGGAGCCCTAAGCTCCTACAATGAGCAGTTCTTC,CAIRGALSSYNEQFF